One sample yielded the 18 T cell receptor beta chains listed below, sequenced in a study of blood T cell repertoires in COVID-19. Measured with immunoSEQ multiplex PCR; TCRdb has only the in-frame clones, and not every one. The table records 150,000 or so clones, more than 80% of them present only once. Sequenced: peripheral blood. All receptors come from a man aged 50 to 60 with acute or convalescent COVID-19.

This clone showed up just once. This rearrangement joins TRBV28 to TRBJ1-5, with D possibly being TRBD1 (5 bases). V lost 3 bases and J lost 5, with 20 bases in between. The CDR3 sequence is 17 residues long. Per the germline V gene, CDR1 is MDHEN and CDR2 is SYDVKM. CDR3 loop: CASSFPPGGSPDQPQHF. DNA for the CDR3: TGTGCCAGCAGTTTCCCCCCTGGGGGGAGCCCAGATCAGCCCCAGCATTTT. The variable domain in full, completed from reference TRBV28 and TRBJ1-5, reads DVKVTQSSRYLVKRTGEKVFLECVQDMDHENMFWYRQDPGLGLRLIYFSYDVKMKEKGDIPEGYSVSREKKERFSLILESASTNQTSMYLCASSFPPGGSPDQPQHFGDGTRLSIL.

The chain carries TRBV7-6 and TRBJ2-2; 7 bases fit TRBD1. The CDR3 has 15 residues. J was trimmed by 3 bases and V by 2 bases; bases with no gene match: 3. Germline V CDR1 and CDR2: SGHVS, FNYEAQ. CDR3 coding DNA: TGTGCCAGCAGCTTAAGACAGGGCGACACCGGGGAGCTGTTTTTT. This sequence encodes CASSLRQGDTGELFF.

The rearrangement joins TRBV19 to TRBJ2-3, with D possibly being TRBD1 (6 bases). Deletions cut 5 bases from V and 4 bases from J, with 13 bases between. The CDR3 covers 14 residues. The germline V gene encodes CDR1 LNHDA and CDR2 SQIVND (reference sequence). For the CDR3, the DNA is TGTGCCAGTAGTGTACAGGGCAAGTCAGATACGCAGTATTTT. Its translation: CASSVQGKSDTQYF.

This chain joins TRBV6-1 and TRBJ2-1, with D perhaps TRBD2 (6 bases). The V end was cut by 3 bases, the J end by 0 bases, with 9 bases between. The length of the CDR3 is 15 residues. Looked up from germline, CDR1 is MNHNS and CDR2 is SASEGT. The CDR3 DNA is TGTGCCAGCAGTGACCAAGCGGGCTCCTACAATGAGCAGTTCTTC. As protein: CASSDQAGSYNEQFF.

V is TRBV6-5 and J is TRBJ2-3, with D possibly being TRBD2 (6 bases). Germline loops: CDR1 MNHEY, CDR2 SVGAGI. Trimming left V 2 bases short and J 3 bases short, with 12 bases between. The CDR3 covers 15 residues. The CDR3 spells CASSYGGKGTDTQYF. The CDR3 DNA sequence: TGTGCCAGCAGTTACGGGGGGAAGGGGACAGATACGCAGTATTTT.

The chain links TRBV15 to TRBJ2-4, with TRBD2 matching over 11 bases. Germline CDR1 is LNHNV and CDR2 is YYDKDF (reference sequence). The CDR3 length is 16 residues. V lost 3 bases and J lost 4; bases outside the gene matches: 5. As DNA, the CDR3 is TGTGCCACCAGCAGGGAAGGGACTAGCGGAAAAAACATTCAGTACTTC. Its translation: CATSREGTSGKNIQYF.

CDR3 loop: CASSGGTGKGSPLHF. Here the CDR3 DNA reads TGTGCCAGCAGCGGAGGGACAGGCAAAGGTTCACCCCTCCACTTT. V and J are TRBV9 and TRBJ1-6, with TRBD1 identical over 8 bases. V dropped 3 bases and J dropped 9; count of bases not matched to a gene: 8. This CDR3 comprises 15 residues. Germline V lookup: CDR1 SGDLS, CDR2 YYNGEE. Full variable domain (outside the CDR3, taken from reference TRBV9 and TRBJ1-6): DSGVTQTPKHLITATGQRVTLRCSPRSGDLSVYWYQQSLDQGLQFLIQYYNGEERAKGNILERFSAQQFPDLHSELNLSSLELGDSALYFCASSGGTGKGSPLHFGNGTRLTVT.

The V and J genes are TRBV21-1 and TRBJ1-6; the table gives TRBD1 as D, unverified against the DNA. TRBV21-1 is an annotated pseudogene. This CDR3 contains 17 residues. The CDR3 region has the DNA TGTGCCAGCAGGGGGGACAGGCCAAGGGGGCCTAATTCACCCCTCCACTTT. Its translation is CASRGDRPRGPNSPLHF.

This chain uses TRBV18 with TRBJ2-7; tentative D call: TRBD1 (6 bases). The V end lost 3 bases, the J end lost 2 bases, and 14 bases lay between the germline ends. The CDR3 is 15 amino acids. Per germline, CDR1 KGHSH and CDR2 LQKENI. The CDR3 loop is CASSPMSTGTYEQYF. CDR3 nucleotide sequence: TGTGCCAGCTCACCTATGTCGACAGGCACCTACGAGCAGTACTTC.

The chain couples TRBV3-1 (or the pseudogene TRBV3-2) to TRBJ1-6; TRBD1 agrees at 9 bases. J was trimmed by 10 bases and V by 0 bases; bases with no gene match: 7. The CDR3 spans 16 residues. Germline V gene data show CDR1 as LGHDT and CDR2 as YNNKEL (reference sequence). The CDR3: CASSQDLGQGVSPLHF. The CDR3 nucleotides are TGTGCCAGCAGCCAAGACTTGGGACAGGGAGTATCACCCCTCCACTTT.

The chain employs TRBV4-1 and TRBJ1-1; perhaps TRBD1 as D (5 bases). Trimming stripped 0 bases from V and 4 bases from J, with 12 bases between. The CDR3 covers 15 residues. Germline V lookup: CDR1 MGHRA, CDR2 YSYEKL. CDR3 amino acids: CASSQDLLRGTEAFF. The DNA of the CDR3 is TGCGCCAGCAGCCAAGATTTGTTAAGGGGCACTGAAGCTTTCTTT.

CDR3 nucleotides: TGTGCCACCAGCAGAGTGGGCAGGGGGGTCTATGGCTACACCTTC. Its translation: CATSRVGRGVYGYTF. The chain joins TRBV15 to TRBJ1-2, with 7 bases fitting TRBD1. Germline loops: CDR1 LNHNV, CDR2 YYDKDF (reference sequence). The CDR3 has 15 residues. Trimming took 1 base from V and 4 from J; bases not matched to a gene: 6.

CDR3 loop: CASSVGAGTEAFF. DNA of the CDR3: TGTGCCAGCAGCGTAGGGGCAGGGACTGAAGCTTTCTTT. The V call is TRBV9, the J call TRBJ1-1; possible D gene TRBD1, 5 bases. Germline loops: CDR1 SGDLS, CDR2 YYNGEE. V lost 0 bases, J lost 5 bases, and 8 bases lay in between. The CDR3 is made up of 13 amino acids.

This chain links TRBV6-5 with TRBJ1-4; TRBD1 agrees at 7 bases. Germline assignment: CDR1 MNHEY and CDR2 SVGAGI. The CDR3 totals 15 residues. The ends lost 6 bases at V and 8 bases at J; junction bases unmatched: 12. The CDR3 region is CASSRSRQGTEKLFF. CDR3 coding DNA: TGTGCCAGCAGCCGATCGAGACAGGGAACCGAAAAACTGTTTTTT.

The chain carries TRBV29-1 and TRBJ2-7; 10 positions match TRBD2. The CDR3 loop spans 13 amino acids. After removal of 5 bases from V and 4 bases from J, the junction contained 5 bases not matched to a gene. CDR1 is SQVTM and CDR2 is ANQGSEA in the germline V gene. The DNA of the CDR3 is TGCAGCGTTCTTTTACTAGCGGGATACGAGCAGTACTTC. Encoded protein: CSVLLLAGYEQYF.

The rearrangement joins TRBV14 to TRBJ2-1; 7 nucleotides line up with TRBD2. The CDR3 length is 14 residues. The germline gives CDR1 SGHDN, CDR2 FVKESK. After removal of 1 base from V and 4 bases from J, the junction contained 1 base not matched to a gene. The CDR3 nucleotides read TGTGCCAGCAGCCAAGGGCGGGGGTACAATGAGCAGTTCTTC. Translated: CASSQGRGYNEQFF.

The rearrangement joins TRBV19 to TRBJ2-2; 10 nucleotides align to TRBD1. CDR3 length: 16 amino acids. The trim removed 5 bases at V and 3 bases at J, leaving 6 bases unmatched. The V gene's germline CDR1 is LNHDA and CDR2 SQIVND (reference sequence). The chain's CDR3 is CASSHPGQGYTGELFF. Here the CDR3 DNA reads TGTGCCAGTAGTCATCCGGGACAGGGGTACACCGGGGAGCTGTTTTTT. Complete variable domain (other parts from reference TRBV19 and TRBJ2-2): DGGITQSPKYLFRKEGQNVTLSCEQNLNHDAMYWYRQDPGQGLRLIYYSQIVNDFQKGDIAEGYSVSREKKESFPLTVTSAQKNPTAFYLCASSHPGQGYTGELFFGEGSRLTVL.

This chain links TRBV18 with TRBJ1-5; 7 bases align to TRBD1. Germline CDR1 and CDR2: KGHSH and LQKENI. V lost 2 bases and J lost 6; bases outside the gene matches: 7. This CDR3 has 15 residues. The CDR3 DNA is TGTGCCAGCTCACCAAGCTCGACAGGGTCTCAGCCCCAGCATTTT. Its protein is CASSPSSTGSQPQHF. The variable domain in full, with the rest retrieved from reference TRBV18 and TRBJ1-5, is NAGVMQNPRHLVRRRGQEARLRCSPMKGHSHVYWYRQLPEEGLKFMVYLQKENIIDESGMPKERFSAEFPKEGPSILRIQQVVRGDSAAYFCASSPSSTGSQPQHFGDGTRLSIL.